This T cell receptor beta chain originates from a study of sequential checkpoint blockade in melanoma. Study-level information: First-line arms were nivolumab then ipilimumab, or the reverse, randomized 1:1. TCRbeta immunosequencing was performed on DNA from roughly 90 pretreatment melanoma tumor samples.

Profiled with immunoSEQ multiplex PCR; TCRdb holds only in-frame clones, not every one. Of approximately 900 clones in the sample, over 20% were seen once. From germline, CDR1 is SGHRS and CDR2 YFSETQ. The CDR3 is made up of 14 amino acids. Trimming took 7 bases from V and 0 from J, leaving 11 bases between them. Treatment described: randomized to nivolumab then ipilimumab (arm A) or the reverse (arm B). The study's findings and limits: Tumor T-cell fraction and clonality correlated with PD-L1 and CD8+ counts.

Details on this clone: Antigen unknown.

This rearrangement joins TRBV5-1 to TRBJ2-1, with D unresolved. The material was tumor tissue (inferred from file names), obtained from a patient given nivolumab and ipilimumab in sequence. The clonotype originates from a human donor with melanoma. CDR3 DNA: TGCGCCAGCTCCCCCTACAGCTCCTACAATGAGCAGTTCTTC. Its translation: CASSPYSSYNEQFF. The entire variable domain, with the rest obtained from reference TRBV5-1 and TRBJ2-1, is as follows: KAGVTQTPRYLIKTRGQQVTLSCSPISGHRSVSWYQQTPGQGLQFLFEYFSETQRNKGNFPGRFSGRQFSNSRSEMNVSTLELGDSALYLCASSPYSSYNEQFFGPGTRLTVL.